Listed below are T cell receptor beta chains from one sample, sequenced in a study of blood T cell repertoires in COVID-19. TCRdb's table, derived via immunoSEQ multiplex PCR, lists solely in-frame clones and lacks some. The sample holds over 150,000 clones; about 83% are singletons and the top ten take roughly 18%. The source material was peripheral blood. The receptors were sampled from a woman between 70 and 85 years old who had recovered from COVID-19. CDR3s leave out the opening cysteine and the closing phenylalanine or tryptophan. D genes are given only for firm matches.

D,J,V,CDR3
.,TRBJ2-7,TRBV4-1,ASSQGGGHPSYEQY
TRBD2,TRBJ2-5,TRBV5-4,ASSLPELAWGQETQY
.,TRBJ2-7,TRBV30,AWSVGGGDEQY
.,TRBJ2-3,TRBV6-4,ASSDTPGGPDTQY
TRBD2,TRBJ2-2,TRBV7-3,ASSPVGSGVSGELF
TRBD2,TRBJ2-2,TRBV10-3,AINPFGGRADRAGELF
.,TRBJ2-7,TRBV24-1,ATIPDREPPEQY
.,TRBJ2-2,TRBV2,ASHREWDTGELF
.,TRBJ1-4,TRBV3-1/TRBV3-2,ASSPRGTTNEKLF
TRBD1,TRBJ2-6,TRBV6-4,ASSDRTGGVSVLT
.,TRBJ1-2,TRBV30,AWSVPRRGGYGYT
TRBD1,TRBJ1-3,TRBV11-2,ASSPRAGTGSGNTIY
.,TRBJ1-3,TRBV9,ASSAPPGAGNTIY
TRBD2,TRBJ2-5,TRBV5-4,ASSLAGGQETQY
TRBD1,TRBJ2-7,TRBV23-1,ASPRGDRGRYEQY
TRBD2,TRBJ2-3,TRBV19,ASSWSRASGGSATQY
.,TRBJ1-5,TRBV5-8,ASSLDSSNQPQH
TRBD1,TRBJ2-7,TRBV7-9,ASSDRDRGTYEQY
TRBD2,TRBJ2-3,TRBV11-2,ASTPLAGLTDTQY
.,TRBJ1-2,TRBV27,ASGRGYGYT
TRBD1,TRBJ2-7,TRBV2,ASSEGDRAGEQY
TRBD1,TRBJ1-2,TRBV29-1,SVEQTGGYGYT
.,TRBJ2-5,TRBV11-2,ASTLGGQQETQY
TRBD2,TRBJ2-2,TRBV5-1,ASSRGTTDTGELF
TRBD1,TRBJ1-1,TRBV30,AWGGGSNTEAF
.,TRBJ1-2,TRBV27,ASSLSINGGSYGYT
.,TRBJ1-6,TRBV28,ASSRHRRDSPLH
.,TRBJ2-7,TRBV7-2,ASSLGRLLWANEQY
TRBD1,TRBJ2-7,TRBV5-4,ASSPRTRQGLYEQY
TRBD2,TRBJ2-2,TRBV4-1,ASSQVGLAGGPRVTGELF
.,TRBJ2-1,TRBV9,ASSVGGGPSYNEQF
TRBD2,TRBJ2-5,TRBV6-2/TRBV6-3,ASSYSRGGPAGWETQY
.,TRBJ1-5,TRBV2,ASHRDHSNQPQH
TRBD1,TRBJ1-1,TRBV29-1,SIQGAGENTEAF
.,TRBJ2-3,TRBV3-1/TRBV3-2,ASSPTAGTQY
TRBD2,TRBJ2-5,TRBV6-5,ASSYGLAGFQETQY